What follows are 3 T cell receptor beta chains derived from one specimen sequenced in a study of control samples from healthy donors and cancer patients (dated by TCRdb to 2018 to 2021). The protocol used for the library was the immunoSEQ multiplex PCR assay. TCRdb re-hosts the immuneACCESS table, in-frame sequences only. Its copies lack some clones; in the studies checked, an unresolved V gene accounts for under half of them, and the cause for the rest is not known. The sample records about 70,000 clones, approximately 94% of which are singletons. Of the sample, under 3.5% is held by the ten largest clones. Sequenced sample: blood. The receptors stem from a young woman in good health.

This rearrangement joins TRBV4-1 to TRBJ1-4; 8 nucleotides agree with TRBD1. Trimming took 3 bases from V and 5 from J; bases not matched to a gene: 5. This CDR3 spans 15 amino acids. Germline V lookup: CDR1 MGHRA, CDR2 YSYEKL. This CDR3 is CASSHGDRKNEKLFF. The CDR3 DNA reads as TGCGCCAGCAGCCATGGGGACAGGAAGAATGAAAAACTGTTTTTT.

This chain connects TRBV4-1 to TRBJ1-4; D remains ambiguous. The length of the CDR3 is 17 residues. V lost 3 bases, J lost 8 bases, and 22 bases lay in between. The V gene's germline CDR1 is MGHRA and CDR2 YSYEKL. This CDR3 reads CASSHPLHTARREKLFF. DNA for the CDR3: TGCGCCAGCAGCCATCCCCTGCACACCGCCCGAAGGGAAAAACTGTTTTTT.

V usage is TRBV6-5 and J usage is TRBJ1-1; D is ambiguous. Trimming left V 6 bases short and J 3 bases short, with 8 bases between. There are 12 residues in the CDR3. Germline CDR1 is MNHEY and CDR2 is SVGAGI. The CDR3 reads CASRSEYTEAFF. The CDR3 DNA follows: TGTGCCAGCAGGTCCGAATACACTGAAGCTTTCTTT.